This TCR beta chain was captured in a study of PD-1 blockade in classical Hodgkin lymphoma. Trimming shortened V by 1 base and J by 3 bases, and 11 bases separated the two germline ends. The CDR3 runs 15 residues. The V gene's germline CDR1 is SGHTA and CDR2 FQGNSA. Libraries were prepared by immunoSEQ multiplex PCR; TCRdb keeps only in-frame clonotypes and omits some of them. This table holds more than 11,000 clones, more than 75% found once. All patients experienced relapse after autologous stem cell transplantation, and brentuximab vedotin exposure was variable. This clonotype was obtained from a human donor with classical Hodgkin lymphoma. The sequences come from peripheral blood mononuclear cells (PBMCs), collected at baseline. V usage is TRBV7-2 and J usage is TRBJ2-3; D ambiguous. The chain's CDR3 is CASSLVGHGTDTQYF. CDR3 DNA sequence: TGTGCCAGCAGCTTAGTCGGTCACGGGACAGATACGCAGTATTTT. The full variable domain, rest sourced from reference TRBV7-2 and TRBJ2-3, is GAGVSQSPSNKVTEKGKDVELRCDPISGHTALYWYRQSLGQGLEFLIYFQGNSAPDKSGLPSDRFSAERTGGSVSTLTIQRTQQEDSAVYLCASSLVGHGTDTQYFGPGTRLTVL.